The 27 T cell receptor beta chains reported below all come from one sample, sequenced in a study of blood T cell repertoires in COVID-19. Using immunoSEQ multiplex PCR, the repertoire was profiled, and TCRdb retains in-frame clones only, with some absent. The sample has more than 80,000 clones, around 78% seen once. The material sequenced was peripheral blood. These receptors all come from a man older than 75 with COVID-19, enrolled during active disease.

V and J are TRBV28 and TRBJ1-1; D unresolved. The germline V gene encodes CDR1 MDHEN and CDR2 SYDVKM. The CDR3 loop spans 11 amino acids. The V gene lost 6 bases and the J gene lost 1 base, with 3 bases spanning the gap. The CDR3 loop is CASSWNTEAFF. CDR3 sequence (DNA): TGTGCCAGCAGCTGGAACACTGAAGCTTTCTTT.

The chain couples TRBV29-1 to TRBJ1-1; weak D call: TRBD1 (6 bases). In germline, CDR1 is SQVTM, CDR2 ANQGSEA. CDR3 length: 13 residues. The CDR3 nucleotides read TGCAGTGCCTCCCCCCCAGGGGAAGGTGAAGCTTTCTTT. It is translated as CSASPPGEGEAFF.

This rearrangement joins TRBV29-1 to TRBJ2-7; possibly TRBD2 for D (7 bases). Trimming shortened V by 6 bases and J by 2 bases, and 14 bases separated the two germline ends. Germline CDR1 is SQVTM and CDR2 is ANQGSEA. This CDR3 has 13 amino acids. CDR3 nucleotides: TGCAGCGTCAGAGGGGGGGGTCCCTACGAGCAGTACTTC. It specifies CSVRGGGPYEQYF.

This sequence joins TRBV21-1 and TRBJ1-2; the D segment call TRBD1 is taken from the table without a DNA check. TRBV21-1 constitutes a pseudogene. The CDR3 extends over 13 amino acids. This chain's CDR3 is CASSKVAGLGYTF. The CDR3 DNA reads TGTGCCAGCAGCAAGGTGGCAGGGCTTGGCTACACCTTC.

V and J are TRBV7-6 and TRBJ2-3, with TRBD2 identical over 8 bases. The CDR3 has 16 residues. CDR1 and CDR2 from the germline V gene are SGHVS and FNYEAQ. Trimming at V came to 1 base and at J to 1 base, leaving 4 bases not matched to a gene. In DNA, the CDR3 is TGTGCCAGCAGCTTAGGAACTAGCGGCCGCACAGATACGCAGTATTTT. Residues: CASSLGTSGRTDTQYF. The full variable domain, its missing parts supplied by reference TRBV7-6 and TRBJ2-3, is GAGVSQSPRYKVTKRGQDVALRCDPISGHVSLYWYRQALGQGPEFLTYFNYEAQQDKSGLPNDRFSAERPEGSISTLTIQRTEQRDSAMYRCASSLGTSGRTDTQYFGPGTRLTVL.

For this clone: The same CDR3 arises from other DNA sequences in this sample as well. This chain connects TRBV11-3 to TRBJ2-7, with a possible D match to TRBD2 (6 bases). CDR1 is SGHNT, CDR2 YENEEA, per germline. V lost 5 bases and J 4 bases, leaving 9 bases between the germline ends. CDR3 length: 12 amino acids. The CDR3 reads CASSAGSYEQYF. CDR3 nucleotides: TGTGCCAGCAGCGCGGGATCTTACGAGCAGTACTTC. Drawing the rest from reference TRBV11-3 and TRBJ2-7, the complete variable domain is EAGVVQSPRYKIIEKKQPVAFWCNPISGHNTLYWYLQNLGQGPELLIRYENEEAVDDSQLPKDRFSAERLKGVDSTLKIQPAELGDSAVYLCASSAGSYEQYFGPGTRLTVT.

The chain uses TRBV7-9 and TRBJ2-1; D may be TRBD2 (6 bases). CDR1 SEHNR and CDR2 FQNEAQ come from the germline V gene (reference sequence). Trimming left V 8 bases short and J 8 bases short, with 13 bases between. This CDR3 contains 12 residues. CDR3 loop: CASARELDEQFF. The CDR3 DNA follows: TGTGCCAGCGCACGGGAGCTAGATGAGCAGTTCTTC.

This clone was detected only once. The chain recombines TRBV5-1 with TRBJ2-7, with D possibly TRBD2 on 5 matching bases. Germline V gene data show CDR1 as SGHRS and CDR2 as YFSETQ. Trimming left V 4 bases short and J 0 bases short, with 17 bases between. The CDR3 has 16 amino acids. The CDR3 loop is CASSPRSGGPSYEQYF. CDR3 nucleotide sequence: TGCGCCAGCAGCCCAAGAAGCGGAGGCCCCTCCTACGAGCAGTACTTC.

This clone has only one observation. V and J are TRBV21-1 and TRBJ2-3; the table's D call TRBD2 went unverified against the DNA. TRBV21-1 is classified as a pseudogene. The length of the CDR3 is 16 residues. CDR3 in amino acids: CASSKELAWGTDTQYF. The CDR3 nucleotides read TGTGCCAGCAGCAAAGAACTAGCGTGGGGCACAGATACGCAGTATTTT.

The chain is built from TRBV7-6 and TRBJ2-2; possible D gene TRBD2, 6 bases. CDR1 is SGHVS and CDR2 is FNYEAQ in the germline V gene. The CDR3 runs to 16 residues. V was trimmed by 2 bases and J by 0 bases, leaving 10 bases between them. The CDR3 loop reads CASSLRGKANTGELFF. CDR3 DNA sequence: TGTGCCAGCAGCTTACGCGGGAAAGCGAACACCGGGGAGCTGTTTTTT.

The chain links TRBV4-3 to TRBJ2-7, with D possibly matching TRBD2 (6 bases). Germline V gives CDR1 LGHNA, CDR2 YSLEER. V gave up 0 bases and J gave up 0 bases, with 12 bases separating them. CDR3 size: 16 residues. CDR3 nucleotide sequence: TGCGCCAGCAGCCAAGAACGGGACTCGAGCTCCTACGAGCAGTACTTC. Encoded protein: CASSQERDSSSYEQYF.

The CDR3 DNA follows: TGCAGCGTTGTCCGGTCGAACACTGAAGCTTTCTTT. Protein sequence: CSVVRSNTEAFF. The chain carries TRBV29-1 and TRBJ1-1; D ambiguous. V gave up 4 bases and J gave up 1 base, with 7 bases separating them. CDR1 and CDR2 (germline): SQVTM, ANQGSEA. The CDR3 sequence is 12 residues long.

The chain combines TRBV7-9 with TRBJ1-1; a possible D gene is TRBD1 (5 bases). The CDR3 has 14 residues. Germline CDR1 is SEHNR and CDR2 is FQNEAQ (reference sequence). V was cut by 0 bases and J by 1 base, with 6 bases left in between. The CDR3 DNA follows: TGTGCCAGCAGCTTAGCGGGGCGGAACACTGAAGCTTTCTTT. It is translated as CASSLAGRNTEAFF.

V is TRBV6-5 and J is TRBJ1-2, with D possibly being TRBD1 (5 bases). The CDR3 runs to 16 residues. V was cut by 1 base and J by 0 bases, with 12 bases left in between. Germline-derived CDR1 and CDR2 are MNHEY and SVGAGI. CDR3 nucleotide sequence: TGTGCCAGCAGTTACTTACGGGGGGGATCTAACTATGGCTACACCTTC. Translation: CASSYLRGGSNYGYTF.

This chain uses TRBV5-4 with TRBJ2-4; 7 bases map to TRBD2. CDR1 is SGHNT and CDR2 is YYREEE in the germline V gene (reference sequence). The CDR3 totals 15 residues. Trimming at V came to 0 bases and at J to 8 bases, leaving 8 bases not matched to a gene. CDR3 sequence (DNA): TGTGCCAGCAGCTTGGCGGAGGGAGGGAGGCACATTCAGTACTTC. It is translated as CASSLAEGGRHIQYF.

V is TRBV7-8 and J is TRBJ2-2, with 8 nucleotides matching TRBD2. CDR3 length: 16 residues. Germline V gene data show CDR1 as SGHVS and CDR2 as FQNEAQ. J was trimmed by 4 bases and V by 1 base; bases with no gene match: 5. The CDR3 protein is CASSLGVAGTTGELFF. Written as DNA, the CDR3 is TGTGCCAGCAGCTTAGGGGTAGCGGGAACCACCGGGGAGCTGTTTTTT.

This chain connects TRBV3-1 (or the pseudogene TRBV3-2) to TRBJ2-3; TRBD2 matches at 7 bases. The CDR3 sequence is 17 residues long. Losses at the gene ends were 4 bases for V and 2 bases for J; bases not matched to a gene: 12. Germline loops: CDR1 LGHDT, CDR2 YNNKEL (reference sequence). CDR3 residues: CASSPWHSSGATDTQYF. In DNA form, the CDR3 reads TGTGCCAGCAGCCCATGGCATTCTAGCGGAGCCACAGATACGCAGTATTTT.

The CDR3 region has the DNA TGCAGCGTTGAAGGAAGCGGCTACGAGCAGTACTTC. Its translation: CSVEGSGYEQYF. The J gene is TRBJ2-7, the V gene TRBV29-1; maybe TRBD2 (5 bases). This CDR3 has 12 amino acids. Trimming left V 1 base short and J 3 bases short, with 7 bases between. The germline CDR1 and CDR2 sequences are SQVTM and ANQGSEA.

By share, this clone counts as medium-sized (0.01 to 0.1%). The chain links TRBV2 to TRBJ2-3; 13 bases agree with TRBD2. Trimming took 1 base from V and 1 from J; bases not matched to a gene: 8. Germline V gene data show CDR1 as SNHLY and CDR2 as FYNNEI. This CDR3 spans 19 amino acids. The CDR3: CASSEVGLAGEAGTDTQYF. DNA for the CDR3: TGTGCCAGCAGTGAAGTTGGACTAGCGGGAGAGGCTGGCACAGATACGCAGTATTTT.

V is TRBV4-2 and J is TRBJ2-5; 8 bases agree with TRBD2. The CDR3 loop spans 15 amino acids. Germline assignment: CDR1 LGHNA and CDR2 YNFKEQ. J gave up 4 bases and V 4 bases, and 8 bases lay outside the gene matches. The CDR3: CASSPAAGVRETQYF. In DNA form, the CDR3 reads TGTGCCAGCAGCCCCGCAGCGGGAGTTCGAGAGACCCAGTACTTC.

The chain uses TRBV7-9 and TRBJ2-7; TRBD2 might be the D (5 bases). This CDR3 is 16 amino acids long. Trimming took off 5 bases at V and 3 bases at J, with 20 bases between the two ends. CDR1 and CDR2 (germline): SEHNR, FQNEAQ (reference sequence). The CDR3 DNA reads TGTGCCAGCAGCCCTCCCCTGTTGGCGACTAACTACGAGCAGTACTTC. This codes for CASSPPLLATNYEQYF. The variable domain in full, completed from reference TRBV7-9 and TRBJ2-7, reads DTGVSQNPRHKITKRGQNVTFRCDPISEHNRLYWYRQTLGQGPEFLTYFQNEAQLEKSRLLSDRFSAERPKGSFSTLEIQRTEQGDSAMYLCASSPPLLATNYEQYFGPGTRLTVT.

CDR3 amino acids: CASSTYRLNTEAFF. CDR3 DNA sequence: TGTGCCAGCAGTACCTACAGGCTGAACACTGAAGCTTTCTTT. The V gene is TRBV6-2 or TRBV6-3, the J gene TRBJ1-1; D is possibly TRBD1 (5 bases). CDR3 length: 14 amino acids. Germline V gives CDR1 MNHEY, CDR2 SVGEGT. V was cut by 5 bases and J by 0 bases, with 10 bases left in between.

CDR3 region: CASSLLGQGEKPQHF. CDR3 bases: TGTGCCAGCAGCTTATTGGGACAGGGGGAGAAGCCCCAGCATTTT. The V and J genes are TRBV7-6 and TRBJ1-5; TRBD1 matches at 11 bases. The V gene end was trimmed by 2 bases and the J gene end by 8 bases; junction bases not matched to a gene: 5. The length of the CDR3 is 15 residues. From germline, CDR1 is SGHVS and CDR2 FNYEAQ. Looking up the rest from reference TRBV7-6 and TRBJ1-5 gives the full variable domain: GAGVSQSPRYKVTKRGQDVALRCDPISGHVSLYWYRQALGQGPEFLTYFNYEAQQDKSGLPNDRFSAERPEGSISTLTIQRTEQRDSAMYRCASSLLGQGEKPQHFGDGTRLSIL.

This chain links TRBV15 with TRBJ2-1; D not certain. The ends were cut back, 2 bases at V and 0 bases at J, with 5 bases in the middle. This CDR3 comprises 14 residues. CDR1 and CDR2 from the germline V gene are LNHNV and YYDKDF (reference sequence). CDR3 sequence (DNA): TGTGCCACCAGCAGAAGCTCCTCCTACAATGAGCAGTTCTTC. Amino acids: CATSRSSSYNEQFF.

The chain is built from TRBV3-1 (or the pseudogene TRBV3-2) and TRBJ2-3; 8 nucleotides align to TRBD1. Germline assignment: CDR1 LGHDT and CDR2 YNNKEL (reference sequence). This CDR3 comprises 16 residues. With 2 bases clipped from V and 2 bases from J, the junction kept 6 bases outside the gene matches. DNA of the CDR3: TGTGCCAGCAGCCAAAACGGGACAGGTGTCACAGATACGCAGTATTTT. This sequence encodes CASSQNGTGVTDTQYF.

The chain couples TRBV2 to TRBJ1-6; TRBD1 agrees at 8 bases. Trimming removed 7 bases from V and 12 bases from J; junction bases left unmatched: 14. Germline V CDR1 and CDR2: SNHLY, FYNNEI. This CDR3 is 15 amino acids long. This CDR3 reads CASIWGTGTGGPLHF. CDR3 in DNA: TGTGCCAGCATTTGGGGGACCGGGACAGGCGGACCCCTCCACTTT.

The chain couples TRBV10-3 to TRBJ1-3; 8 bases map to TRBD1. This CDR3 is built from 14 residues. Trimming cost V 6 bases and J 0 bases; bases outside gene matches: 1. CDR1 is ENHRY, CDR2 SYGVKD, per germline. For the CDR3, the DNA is TGTGCCATCAGGGGGACAGGCTCTGGAAACACCATATATTTT. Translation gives CAIRGTGSGNTIYF.